This T cell receptor beta chain comes out of a study of T-cell memory formation after mild COVID-19 (TCRdb year 2021). Regarding the research as a whole: TCR sequence clusters from the two donors were largely donor specific. In a couple of donors, T-cell clones that expanded and contracted after mild COVID-19 were tracked by sequencing TCRalpha and TCRbeta repertoires over time. The cohort was made up of two young adult volunteers, one female and one male, who were previously healthy. What the authors observed across the whole study: The second-wave clones that peaked on day 37 were not confirmed to be SARS-CoV-2 specific. Clones contracting from day 15 to 85 had balanced CD4/CD8 phenotypes, while a second wave expanding from day 15 to 37 was biased towards CD4+. Only a couple of mild cases were covered by the study, and larger cohorts that include severe cases with pre-infection samples were considered necessary. Some responding clones were detected in pre-infection memory, suggesting pre-existing cross-reactive memory T cells joined the SARS-CoV-2 response. Contracting CD4+ clones turned up mainly in the CM and EM memory subsets, whereas EMRA was where CD8+ clones were enriched.

The germline V gene gives CDR1 as LGHNA and CDR2 as YSLEER. The CDR3, from cysteine to phenylalanine, totals 13 residues. Only the CDR3 region is kept as DNA, spanning 39 bases read in frame from base 1. V loses 4 bases, J loses 4 bases, and the germline ends lie 8 bases apart. Note on this clonotype: The clone's antigen remains unknown. The sample holds no much larger clone one base away, and base qualities are not on file.

Ficoll-Paque density gradient centrifugation was the method used to isolate PBMCs. The listed sequencing device is Illumina NovaSeq 6000. Using 5'RACE with constant-segment primers, TCRalpha and TCRbeta cDNA libraries were constructed, with sample barcodes and unique molecular identifiers added in the process. Trizol reagent was used to extract RNA from every sample. Library amplification was performed in two PCR steps, and a second sample barcode and Illumina TruSeq adapters were introduced in the second step. The libraries were sequenced on an Illumina NovaSeq using 2 x 150 bp paired-end reads. Concerning the study's data processing: Reads were demultiplexed and collapsed into UMI-guided consensus sequences with migec v1.2.7. Using mixcr v2.1.11, UMI consensuses were aligned to TRA and TRB V and J templates and then assembled into clonotypes. Clonotypes were classified as expanded or contracted when called significant by both edgeR and NoisET, with noise models trained on biological replicates. For edgeR calls, the cutoffs were a false discovery rate-adjusted p below 0.01 and a log2 fold-change threshold of 1. As an exploratory analysis of dynamics, max-normalized trajectories of the 1000 most abundant clonotypes were examined with PCA combined with hierarchical clustering. Separately sequenced CD4+ and CD8+ repertoires were used to assign a CD4 or CD8 phenotype to each responding clone. In TCRdb, the public reads were trimmed at Q25 with fastp and aligned with MiXCR, with productive beta chains retained. Duplicate CDR3 protein sequences are folded into a single record with the most common DNA and genes. None of the V and J calls come from the authors' own analysis; TCRdb made them. The sample profile shows 350,000 to 500,000 distinct CDR3 sequences; roughly 18% of them were found once. The top ten clones comprise about a fifth of the sample.

Sample: PBMCs or a T cell subset sorted from them (not recorded which). The chain employs TRBV4-3 and TRBJ2-1, with no confident D gene call. The TCR originated in a man aged 18 to 30 who had mild COVID-19 (a few samples of this study predate the infection). The sample titles of this study are shuffled in the database, so cell type and time point are left out; the donor was told from shared clones. At the DNA level, the sequence is TGCGCCAGCAGCCCGAATAATTACAATGAGCAGTTCTTC. The resulting protein is CASSPNNYNEQFF.